This section outlines one TCR beta chain sequence together with its context. Its target is unknown. The data were obtained in a study of shared clonotypes between healthy human individuals. Method: immunoSEQ multiplex PCR; TCRdb's copy keeps in-frame clones and lacks some. Among 450,000 to 500,000 clones, around 85% were seen once, and the ten largest hold roughly an eighth. General study points: The study sampled only blood, and tissue repertoires likely differ.

The clonotype was recovered from a woman aged 40 to 55 in good health. Some clones in this sample may be carry-over from other donors' samples. Sequencing used PBMCs.

The CDR3 sequence: CSAGTSGSNTGELFF. Written as DNA, the CDR3 is TGCAGCGCCGGGACTAGCGGGTCGAACACCGGGGAGCTGTTTTTT. The chain joins TRBV29-1 to TRBJ2-2; the match to TRBD2 covers 12 bases. The germline V gene has CDR1 SQVTM and CDR2 ANQGSEA. Unmatched junction bases numbered 3, after V lost 7 bases and J lost 0 bases. The CDR3 length is 15 residues.